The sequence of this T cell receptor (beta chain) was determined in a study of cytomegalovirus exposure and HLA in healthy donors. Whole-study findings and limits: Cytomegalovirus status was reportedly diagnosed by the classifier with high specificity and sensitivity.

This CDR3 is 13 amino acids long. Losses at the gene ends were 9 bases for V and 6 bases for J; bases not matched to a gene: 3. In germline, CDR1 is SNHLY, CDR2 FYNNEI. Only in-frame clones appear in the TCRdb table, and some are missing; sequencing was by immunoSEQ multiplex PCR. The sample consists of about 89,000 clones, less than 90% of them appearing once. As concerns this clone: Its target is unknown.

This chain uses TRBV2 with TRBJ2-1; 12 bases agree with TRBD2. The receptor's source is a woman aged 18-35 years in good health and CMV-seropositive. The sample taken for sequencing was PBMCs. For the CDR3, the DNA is TGTGCCAGGCTAGCGGGGGGGGCCAATGAGCAGTTCTTC. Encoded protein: CARLAGGANEQFF.